Below, 11 T cell receptor beta chains from the same sample are listed, as sequenced in a study of T cell responses to AZD1222 COVID-19 vaccine. Only in-frame clones appear in the TCRdb table, and some are missing; sequencing was by immunoSEQ multiplex PCR. The data show some 120,000 clones, around 89% seen once. Source: peripheral blood, taken on day 0 of MenACWY control vaccination. All receptors come from an adult in good health.

The rearrangement joins TRBV7-3 to TRBJ1-1; D not resolved. V was trimmed by 2 bases and J by 3 bases, leaving 10 bases between them. Germline V CDR1 and CDR2: SGHTA, FQGTGA. The CDR3 is made up of 14 amino acids. CDR3 protein: CASSLSAGHTEAFF. In DNA form, the CDR3 reads TGTGCCAGCAGCTTATCAGCCGGGCACACTGAAGCTTTCTTT.

This clone was seen once. The gene calls are TRBV29-1 and TRBJ2-7; TRBD1 aligns across 7 bases. With V trimmed by 1 base and J by 5 bases, 2 bases remained unmatched. The CDR3 spans 12 residues. Germline assignment: CDR1 SQVTM and CDR2 ANQGSEA. The CDR3 coding sequence is TGCAGCGTTGAAGGAGACAGGGACGAGCAGTACTTC. Its translation is CSVEGDRDEQYF.

This clone was counted once. This rearrangement joins TRBV4-1 to TRBJ2-1; tentatively, D is TRBD1 (6 bases). Germline-derived CDR1 and CDR2 are MGHRA and YSYEKL. The CDR3 length is 12 residues. V was clipped by 1 base and J by 9 bases, with 7 bases between them. CDR3 loop: CASSQGGLEQFF. CDR3 DNA: TGCGCCAGCAGCCAAGGGGGGCTTGAGCAGTTCTTC.

The chain recombines TRBV10-2 with TRBJ2-7; no clear D. Germline V gene data show CDR1 as WSHSY and CDR2 as SAAADI. V shed 3 bases and J shed 3 bases, with 9 bases lying between them. The CDR3 has 13 amino acids. In DNA, the CDR3 is TGCGCCAGCAGTGACCCTGGATACTACGAGCAGTACTTC. Its translation is CASSDPGYYEQYF.

V is TRBV19 and J is TRBJ1-2; D call uncertain. V lost 1 base, J lost 3 bases, and 15 bases lay in between. The CDR3 is 16 amino acids. Germline V gives CDR1 LNHDA, CDR2 SQIVND (reference sequence). The CDR3 sequence is CASSIAFHAEDYGYTF. As DNA, the CDR3 is TGTGCCAGTAGTATAGCCTTTCACGCGGAGGACTATGGCTACACCTTC.

CDR3 protein: CAWSDRGYEQYF. CDR3 sequence (DNA): TGTGCCTGGAGTGACAGGGGTTACGAGCAGTACTTC. The chain is built from TRBV30 and TRBJ2-7; 7 bases are a match to TRBD1. Per the germline V gene, CDR1 is GTSNPN and CDR2 is SVGIG (reference sequence). The V gene end was trimmed by 1 base and the J gene end by 4 bases; junction bases not matched to a gene: 1. The CDR3 length is 12 residues.

The gene calls are TRBV11-2 and TRBJ1-2, with 11 bases matching TRBD1. The length of the CDR3 is 15 residues. Germline V gene sequence: CDR1 SGHAT, CDR2 FQNNGV. Unmatched junction bases numbered 3, after V lost 4 bases and J lost 2 bases. The DNA of the CDR3 is TGTGCCAGCAGCTCCCGGACAGGGGGCAACTATGGCTACACCTTC. It is translated as CASSSRTGGNYGYTF. Combining the CDR3 with reference TRBV11-2 and TRBJ1-2 gives the whole variable domain EAGVAQSPRYKIIEKRQSVAFWCNPISGHATLYWYQQILGQGPKLLIQFQNNGVVDDSQLPKDRFSAERLKGVDSTLKIQPAKLEDSAVYLCASSSRTGGNYGYTFGSGTRLTVV.

The rearrangement links TRBV6-4 to TRBJ2-3; 11 bases match TRBD1. Germline V CDR1 and CDR2: MRHNA, SNTAGT. The CDR3 loop spans 15 amino acids. The ends lost 10 bases at V and 3 bases at J; junction bases unmatched: 9. DNA of the CDR3: TGTGCCACCTCGGACAGGGGGCGGGATACAGATACGCAGTATTTT. Its protein product is CATSDRGRDTDTQYF.

V usage is TRBV11-3 and J usage is TRBJ1-1, with a weak D call TRBD1 (5 bases). Looked up from germline, CDR1 is SGHNT and CDR2 is YENEEA. Deletions cut 4 bases from V and 6 bases from J, with 33 bases between. The CDR3 runs to 20 residues. DNA of the CDR3: TGTGCCAGCAGCTCCCTTAGGCCTAGGGACCACTCCTATCTGGGAGCTGAAGCTTTCTTT. This codes for CASSSLRPRDHSYLGAEAFF.

This clone has a single count. The chain joins TRBV2 to TRBJ2-1; D is perhaps TRBD1 (6 bases). Trimming shortened V by 1 base and J by 5 bases, and 9 bases separated the two germline ends. The CDR3 has 14 residues. CDR1 SNHLY and CDR2 FYNNEI come from the germline V gene. Written as DNA, the CDR3 is TGTGCCAGCAGTGAAGACAGGGTAAACAATGAGCAGTTCTTC. Translated: CASSEDRVNNEQFF.

This clone appeared once. This chain joins TRBV9 and TRBJ2-7, with a tentative D call TRBD1 (6 bases). The CDR3 runs 15 residues. Trimming shortened V by 4 bases and J by 2 bases, and 16 bases separated the two germline ends. Per the germline V gene, CDR1 is SGDLS and CDR2 is YYNGEE. The CDR3 protein is CASSTRQDNPYEQYF. For the CDR3, the DNA is TGTGCCAGCAGCACCCGACAGGACAACCCCTACGAGCAGTACTTC.